This T cell receptor (beta chain) stems from a study of response to subunit inactivated influenza vaccine. The CDR3 is made up of 16 amino acids. CDR1 is MNHEY, CDR2 SVGAGI, per germline. The germline V and J ends were trimmed by 2 bases and 6 bases, with 20 bases remaining between them. TCRdb passed the RT-PCR reads through MiXCR, listing each CDR3 protein once. In the table there are 500,000 to 600,000 distinct CDR3 sequences, approximately 11% of which are singletons. The sample was also reused in another study, on T cells expressing NK-cell markers. This second report adds: Libraries used 5'RACE template switching adding universal primer site and UMIs. Seven sequenced donors out of eight were HCMV-seropositive, one seronegative. Unclear, still, was the HCMV specificity of the expanded NKG2C+ T cell clones.

This chain uses TRBV6-5 with TRBJ2-7, with TRBD2 as a possible D gene (5 bases). This material consisted of PBMCs from blood, taken on the day of vaccination. The source of this sequence is a man aged 45-60 years who received an inactivated influenza vaccine. The CDR3 region is CASSYLFLAPRSEQYF. The DNA of the CDR3 is TGTGCCAGCAGTTACCTGTTTCTAGCCCCGCGCTCCGAGCAGTACTTC.